This is a list of T cell receptor beta chains from one sample in a study of post-analysis software for immune sequencing data. TCRdb passed the PCR reads through MiXCR, listing each CDR3 protein once. The table records hundreds of thousands of distinct CDR3 sequences, 55% to 60% of them present only once. The sample consisted of blood. Every receptor here comes from a girl aged 2-10 years with multiple sclerosis. Each CDR3 is given with its conserved first and last residue. D genes are given only for firm matches. Some rows have no size entry. The others give once, few or many, or a class for an expanded clone.

>.|.|TRBV5-1|TRBJ2-1
CASSLVGTISYNEQFF
TGCGCCAGCAGCTTAGTGGGCACCATTTCCTACAATGAGCAGTTCTTC
>.|.|TRBV25-1|TRBJ2-7
CASSPELGEQYF
TGTGCCAGCAGTCCTGAGCTGGGCGAGCAGTACTTC
>.|TRBD1|TRBV5-5|TRBJ2-7
CASSRPGTGTYEQYF
TGTGCCAGCAGCCGCCCCGGGACAGGGACCTACGAGCAGTACTTC
>few|.|TRBV20-1|TRBJ2-3
CSAAETGTDTQYF
TGCAGTGCCGCGGAGACAGGCACAGATACGCAGTATTTT
>.|TRBD1|TRBV6-6|TRBJ1-5
CASSLWDRGSNQPQHF
TGTGCCAGCAGTCTGTGGGACAGGGGAAGCAATCAGCCCCAGCATTTT
>few|.|TRBV10-2|TRBJ2-3
CASKHTSKQYF
TGCGCCAGCAAACATACATCCAAGCAGTATTTT
>.|.|TRBV24-1|TRBJ2-1
CATSDLNENEQFF
TGTGCCACCAGTGATTTGAACGAAAATGAGCAGTTCTTC
>.|.|TRBV6-5|TRBJ2-7
CASSQTGEGSYEQYF
TGTGCCAGCAGTCAAACAGGGGAGGGCTCCTACGAGCAGTACTTC
>.|.|TRBV7-2|TRBJ2-5
CASSPRLVQETQYF
TGTGCCAGCAGCCCCAGACTAGTACAAGAGACCCAGTACTTC
>few|TRBD2|TRBV20-1|TRBJ2-6
CSASGLVLTGANVLTF
TGCAGTGCTAGCGGACTAGTCTTGACGGGGGCCAACGTCCTGACTTTC
>few|.|TRBV4-1|TRBJ2-7
CASSQSSASSYEQYF
TGCGCCAGCAGCCAGAGTAGCGCCAGCTCCTACGAGCAGTACTTC
>.|.|TRBV11-2|TRBJ2-5
CASSLSDRETQYF
TGTGCCAGCAGCTTGTCCGATCGGGAGACCCAGTACTTC
>.|.|TRBV20-1|TRBJ2-3
CSAWDGGLRDTQYF
TGCAGTGCCTGGGACGGGGGGCTGAGGGATACGCAGTATTTT
>.|.|TRBV20-1|TRBJ2-1
CSASAPGATHNEQFF
TGCAGTGCTAGCGCCCCGGGGGCCACGCACAATGAGCAGTTCTTC
>.|TRBD2|TRBV12-5|TRBJ2-5
CASGLSRLADQETQYF
TGTGCTAGTGGTTTGAGTCGGCTAGCGGACCAAGAGACCCAGTACTTC
>few|.|TRBV20-1|TRBJ2-1
CSVFSAAGLPYNEQFF
TGCAGTGTTTTCTCTGCCGCAGGACTTCCCTACAATGAGCAGTTCTTC
>.|.|TRBV7-2|TRBJ1-4
CASSLGPGGLNEKLFF
TGTGCCAGCAGCTTGGGGCCGGGGGGGTTAAATGAAAAACTGTTTTTT